These 17 T cell receptor beta chains were all obtained from the same sample, sequenced in a study of relationships among human T cell subsets. TCR alpha and beta CDR3s were amplified from mRNA by semiquantitative ARM-PCR. In ARM-PCR, communal superprimers followed tagged nested gene-specific primers for exponential amplification. TCRdb re-derived calls from the multiplex PCR reads in MiXCR, one entry per CDR3 protein. The data show around 15,000 distinct CDR3 sequences, about three fifths seen once. The material sequenced was total T cells sorted from blood. The receptors stem from a middle-aged man in good health.

The chain carries TRBV11-2 and TRBJ2-7, with D possibly being TRBD1 or TRBD2 (5 bases each). Germline V lookup: CDR1 SGHAT, CDR2 FQNNGV. This CDR3 region has 17 residues. Trimming removed 0 bases from V and 4 bases from J, with 19 bases in between. CDR3: CASSLDRGAGEWYEQYF. The CDR3 nucleotides are TGTGCCAGCAGCTTAGATCGAGGGGCAGGAGAATGGTACGAGCAGTACTTC.

This clonotype has just one count. J is TRBJ2-3 and V is TRBV6-5, with 9 nucleotides matching TRBD1. J lost 4 bases, V lost 2 bases, and 7 bases had no gene match. Germline V gives CDR1 MNHEY, CDR2 SVGAGI. CDR3 length: 16 residues. CDR3 sequence (DNA): TGTGCCAGCAGTTACCCGGGACAGGGTGTGTCAGATACGCAGTATTTT. As protein: CASSYPGQGVSDTQYF.

This chain joins TRBV11-2 and TRBJ2-7; TRBD2 might be the D (5 bases). CDR1 and CDR2 from the germline V gene are SGHAT and FQNNGV. Trimming took off 5 bases at V and 5 bases at J, with 19 bases between the two ends. The CDR3 is made up of 15 amino acids. This chain's CDR3 is CASSTYREKRHEQYF. CDR3 sequence (DNA): TGTGCCAGCAGCACCTACCGGGAAAAGCGGCACGAGCAGTACTTC. Full variable domain (remainder filled in from reference TRBV11-2 and TRBJ2-7): EAGVAQSPRYKIIEKRQSVAFWCNPISGHATLYWYQQILGQGPKLLIQFQNNGVVDDSQLPKDRFSAERLKGVDSTLKIQPAKLEDSAVYLCASSTYREKRHEQYFGPGTRLTVT.

A few counts support this clonotype. The chain has TRBV28 and TRBJ1-1; D perhaps matches TRBD1 (6 bases). Germline-derived CDR1 and CDR2 are MDHEN and SYDVKM. The CDR3 consists of 13 residues. V was clipped by 11 bases and J by 7 bases, with 20 bases between them. The CDR3 nucleotides read TGTGCCGCCACCCTCCCGGGGGGCGGTGAAGCTTTCTTT. It specifies CAATLPGGGEAFF.

This sequence joins TRBV11-2 and TRBJ2-7; 10 positions agree with TRBD2. After removal of 0 bases from V and 3 bases from J, the junction contained 5 bases not matched to a gene. This CDR3 is built from 16 residues. Germline V gene data show CDR1 as SGHAT and CDR2 as FQNNGV. The CDR3 coding sequence is TGTGCCAGCAGCTTAGAGCCCGGACTAGCGGTCTACGAGCAGTACTTC. It yields the protein CASSLEPGLAVYEQYF.

The J gene is TRBJ2-3, the V gene TRBV14, with 7 positions matching TRBD2. V lost 7 bases and J lost 2; bases outside the gene matches: 15. The CDR3 has 17 residues. CDR1 and CDR2 (germline): SGHDN, FVKESK. CDR3 protein: CASTQTGSGKNTDTQYF. The CDR3 DNA reads as TGTGCCAGCACCCAGACTGGGAGCGGGAAAAACACAGATACGCAGTATTTT.

This chain joins TRBV10-3 and TRBJ2-1; tentatively, D is TRBD1 (5 bases). Trimming shortened V by 10 bases and J by 5 bases, and 15 bases separated the two germline ends. This CDR3 region has 13 residues. Germline CDR1 is ENHRY and CDR2 is SYGVKD. CDR3 DNA sequence: TGTGCCACCACGAGACAGATTGACAATGAGCAGTTCTTC. Protein: CATTRQIDNEQFF.

The chain recombines TRBV5-1 with TRBJ2-1; TRBD2 matches 10 bases. From germline, CDR1 is SGHRS and CDR2 YFSETQ. There are 15 residues in the CDR3. V lost 3 bases and J lost 9; bases outside the gene matches: 9. CDR3 in amino acids: CASSSAGGPAREQFF. The CDR3 DNA reads as TGCGCCAGCAGCTCAGCGGGAGGGCCGGCCCGTGAGCAGTTCTTC.

CDR3 in DNA: TGTGCCAGCAGTACAGGGCACGAGCAGTACTTC. Residues: CASSTGHEQYF. The chain links TRBV6-1 to TRBJ2-7; D may be TRBD1 (6 bases). Deletions cut 5 bases from V and 5 bases from J, with 7 bases between. The CDR3 consists of 11 residues. Germline-derived CDR1 and CDR2 are MNHNS and SASEGT.

This rearrangement joins TRBV7-8 to TRBJ2-7; possibly TRBD1 for D (6 bases). V lost 6 bases and J 7 bases, leaving 19 bases between the germline ends. The CDR3 loop spans 14 amino acids. The germline gives CDR1 SGHVS, CDR2 FQNEAQ. This chain's CDR3 is CASRIQGLADEQYF. CDR3 DNA: TGTGCCAGCAGAATCCAGGGGCTCGCGGATGAGCAGTACTTC.

The DNA for the CDR3 is TGTGCCAGCTCCCGGAAGGGGCAGGGAGGAAATGAGCAGTTCTTC. It encodes CASSRKGQGGNEQFF. V and J are TRBV18 and TRBJ2-1; weak D call: TRBD2 (6 bases). V gave up 6 bases and J gave up 7 bases, with 19 bases separating them. CDR1 is KGHSH and CDR2 is LQKENI in the germline V gene. The CDR3 contains 15 residues.

The rearrangement uses TRBV14 and TRBJ2-1; D gene uncertain. Trimming removed 1 base from V and 9 bases from J, with 16 bases in between. CDR3 length equals 15 residues. Germline CDR1 and CDR2: SGHDN and FVKESK. Here the CDR3 DNA reads TGTGCCAGCAGCCAAGGGCAATGGACCTCGGGTGAGCAGTTCTTC. This sequence encodes CASSQGQWTSGEQFF.

V and J are TRBV11-2 and TRBJ2-1; D uncertain. V was pared by 1 base and J by 4 bases, with 5 bases between. Germline loops: CDR1 SGHAT, CDR2 FQNNGV. CDR3 length: 13 residues. The CDR3 loop is CASSLARYNEQFF. The CDR3 DNA sequence: TGTGCCAGCAGCTTAGCACGGTACAATGAGCAGTTCTTC.

This chain links TRBV7-9 with TRBJ2-3; no clear D gene. The length of the CDR3 is 15 residues. Between the trimmed V and J ends, which lost 2 bases and 4 bases, there was a span of 13 bases. In germline, CDR1 is SEHNR, CDR2 FQNEAQ (reference sequence). The CDR3 sequence: CASSLILKGADTQYF. The CDR3 coding sequence is TGTGCCAGCAGCTTAATTTTGAAGGGTGCAGATACGCAGTATTTT.

There are a few counts of this clonotype. This chain links TRBV4-1 with TRBJ2-2; no clear D gene. This CDR3 contains 11 residues. CDR1 is MGHRA, CDR2 YSYEKL, per germline. V was trimmed by 4 bases and J by 5 bases, leaving 2 bases between them. The CDR3 sequence: CASSRTGELFF. CDR3 coding DNA: TGCGCCAGCAGCCGTACCGGGGAGCTGTTTTTT.

V usage is TRBV19 and J usage is TRBJ2-3, with D tentatively TRBD1 or TRBD2 (5 bases each). The CDR3 is made up of 13 amino acids. The ends were cut back, 3 bases at V and 4 bases at J, with 8 bases in the middle. The germline V gene encodes CDR1 LNHDA and CDR2 SQIVND (reference sequence). The CDR3 DNA follows: TGTGCCAGTAGTATCCAGGGAGCAGATACGCAGTATTTT. Its protein is CASSIQGADTQYF.

Relative to its sample, this clonotype is medium-sized. The V and J genes are TRBV14 and TRBJ1-1; no clear D gene. CDR3 length equals 14 residues. V gave up 4 bases and J gave up 7 bases, with 16 bases separating them. Germline V gene sequence: CDR1 SGHDN, CDR2 FVKESK. CDR3 nucleotides: TGTGCCAGCAGCCGCCCTGGGCCCGGATTTGAAGCTTTCTTT. Amino acid sequence: CASSRPGPGFEAFF.